This T cell receptor beta chain appears in the sequencing data of a study of blood T cell repertoires in COVID-19. The wider study: The samples span acute and convalescent COVID-19 from the United States, Italy and Spain. The analysed material was cDNA or gDNA that came from T cells, B-cell-depleted T cells, or PBMCs.

Across fewer than 25 US areas, participants ranged in age from roughly 18 to 95 years. Source study methods: Reference gene primer amplification gave estimated nucleated cell counts. The protocol was immunoSEQ multiplex PCR, while the TCRdb copy is restricted to in-frame clones and leaves out a portion. The D gene and trimming were derived from the DNA, and the V and J assignments and clone size from that table. The sample holds over 250,000 clones, 89% seen once. The receptor was isolated from a woman aged 55-75 years who had recovered from COVID-19. Sequenced input: PBMCs or T cells enriched from blood (not recorded which).

The CDR3 DNA is TGCGCCACCGGGGAGGACACCGGGGAGCTGTTTTTT. This sequence encodes CATGEDTGELFF. The rearrangement links TRBV10-1 to TRBJ2-2, with a possible D match to TRBD2 (6 bases). The CDR3 consists of 12 residues. CDR1 is WNHNN and CDR2 is SYGVQD in the germline V gene (reference sequence). The V end lost 10 bases, the J end lost 3 bases, and 9 bases lay between the germline ends.